This TCR beta chain was sequenced in a study of shared clonotypes between healthy human individuals (dated by TCRdb to about 2020). For the study in its entirety: The cohort comprised two women and a few men aged 18 to 49 years. For each donor, CD4 naive and CD4 memory were each run on three plates, CD8 naive on two plates, and CD8 memory on one plate. Leukapheresis yielded between about 0.9 and 9.5 billion PBMCs per donor. To increase sequencing depth and limit assay-specific biases, different laboratories used diverse techniques to prepare libraries and sequence TCR repertoires. Blood TCR repertoires of about five healthy adults were deeply sequenced to estimate repertoire size and the extent of clonotype sharing between individuals.

The donors were healthy, HIV-negative adults who had no recently reported acute infections or vaccinations. Only Caucasian adults living in Nashville, Tennessee, USA were represented among the donors. CD4+ T cells were enriched by magnetic negative selection, after which naive cells were positively selected on CD45RA and the negative fraction was taken as the memory subset. Blood was collected by leukapheresis, and PBMCs were isolated by Ficoll-Histopaque density gradient centrifugation and then cryopreserved in liquid nitrogen vapor phase. Analytical flow cytometry was used to check the purity and quantity of every magnetically sorted T cell population. From each sorted fraction, genomic DNA was isolated and quantified by UV absorbance on a Nanodrop 2000c. TCR CDR3 regions were amplified from genomic DNA by multiplex PCR using the deep immunoSEQ assay. Extracted genomic DNA from each cell subset was distributed evenly across all wells of several immunoSEQ 96-well plates, and each plate was treated as a replicate. For sorted subsets, about 210 ng of genomic DNA, equivalent to around 31,000 T cell genomes, went into each replicate PCR. Purified libraries were quantified with a Qubit 3.0 fluorometer, sized on a Bioanalyzer 2100, and re-quantified with the KAPA Library Quantification kit. A separate single-read 150-cycle Illumina NextSeq 550 flow cell was used to sequence each immunoSEQ 96-well plate. The original pipeline was this. Because the immunoSEQ output included only junctional sequences and no quality scores, the filtering could not be the same as the filtering used for full-length reads. Sequences were annotated with PyIR, a Python wrapper for IgBLAST v1.9, using IMGT germline references to assign V/J genes and CDR3. Any read was removed if the V/J assignment was weak (E-value above 1e-6), the CDR3 was missing, or the read contained stop codons, out-of-frame junctions, or ambiguous translated residues. V3J clonotypes were defined by identical inferred V gene, J gene, and CDR3 amino acid sequence. To compute the percentage overlap between repertoires, the number of shared unique clonotypes was divided by the size of the smaller repertoire. Richness of each repertoire was evaluated using RTK rarefaction, the Chao1 estimator, and Recon v2.1 estimates of unobserved clonotypes. Generation probabilities were computed with OLGA for all TCRbeta clonotypes obtained by the gDNA method from several donors. This is the immuneACCESS table as TCRdb keeps it, with only in-frame sequences that have V and J called. A part of the clones is gone; compared with another copy, unresolved V genes explain less than half, and the rest is unexplained. V and J calls and clone size are those listed in that table; D and trimming were worked out from the DNA. In this sample the table shows approximately 980,000 clones, less than 85% of which occur a single time. Approximately 1.5% of the sample comes from the top ten.

The investigation overall reported the following: Because the study included a small number of donors, the genetic and exposure-history diversity represented was limited. Compared with non-shared clonotypes, clonotypes shared by all four sorted-subset donors had higher generation probabilities. Only blood was sampled, and tissue TCR repertoires likely differ from those in blood. Pairwise subsampling led to the expectation that sequencing depth would affect the degree of clonotype sharing among donors. Naive subsets generally had larger estimated clonotype richness than memory subsets. About 4.5% of naive CD4, roughly 3.5% of naive CD8, 2.3% of memory CD4, and around 0.42% of memory CD8 clonotypes were shared across a few donors. Incomplete sequencing was indicated by rarefaction of sorted-subset datasets, despite the large sequencing depth.

Via the germline V gene (reference sequence), CDR1 is LNHDA and CDR2 SQIVND. V loses 1 base, J loses 6 bases, and the germline ends lie 16 bases apart. The CDR3, cysteine through phenylalanine, is 15 amino acids long. The retained sequence is limited to the CDR3, 45 bases, with the frame set at the first base. In the case of this clone: Its antigen specificity is not known. Within one base of it there is no much larger clone, and no base qualities were kept.

Specimen: memory CD4+ T cells sorted from blood. The cell subset or site label for this specimen denotes: CD45RA-negative fraction. This TCR came from a man aged 18 to 30 in good health. This chain joins TRBV19 to TRBJ2-7, with the identity of the D gene unclear. The nucleotides are TGTGCCAGTAGTATAGTCCCCACTTTGGCGAGCGAGCAGTACTTC. It encodes CASSIVPTLASEQYF.